What follows is one TCR beta chain and its context. Authors' methods: Amplification of reference gene primers provided the estimated nucleated cell counts. Assay: immunoSEQ multiplex PCR; the TCRdb copy retains only in-frame clones and omits some. That table is the source of V, J and clone size, and D and trimming were worked out from the DNA. The data contain 45,000 to 55,000 clones, about nine tenths of them singletons. This sample was included in a study of blood T cell repertoires in COVID-19. Background on the study: T cells, B-cell-depleted T cells, or PBMCs supplied cDNA or gDNA.

Germline trimming cut 5 bases from V and 4 bases from J; bases unmatched to any gene: 5. Germline lookup yields CDR1 MNHNY and CDR2 SVGAGI (reference sequence). CDR3 length equals 14 residues. The chain employs TRBV6-6 and TRBJ1-1, with TRBD1 matching over 9 bases. Material: peripheral blood. The source is a human donor in a cohort sampled during active COVID-19. The CDR3 DNA is TGTGCCAGCAGTCCACAGGGGGCAGGCACTGAAGCTTTCTTT. Residues: CASSPQGAGTEAFF.